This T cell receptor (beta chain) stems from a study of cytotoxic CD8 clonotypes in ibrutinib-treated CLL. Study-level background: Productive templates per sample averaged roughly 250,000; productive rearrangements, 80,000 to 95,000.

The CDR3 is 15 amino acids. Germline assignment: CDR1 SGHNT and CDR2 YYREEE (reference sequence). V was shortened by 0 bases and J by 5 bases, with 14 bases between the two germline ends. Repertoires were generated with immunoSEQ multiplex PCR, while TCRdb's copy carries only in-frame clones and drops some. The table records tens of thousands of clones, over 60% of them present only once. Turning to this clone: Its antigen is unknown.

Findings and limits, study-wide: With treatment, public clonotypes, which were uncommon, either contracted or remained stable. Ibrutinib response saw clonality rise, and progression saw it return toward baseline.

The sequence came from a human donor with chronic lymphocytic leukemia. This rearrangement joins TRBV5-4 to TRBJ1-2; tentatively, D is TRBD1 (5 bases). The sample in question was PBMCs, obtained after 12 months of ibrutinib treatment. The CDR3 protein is CASSLGGGEGYGYTF. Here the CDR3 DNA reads TGTGCCAGCAGCTTGGGGGGAGGGGAAGGGTATGGCTACACCTTC.